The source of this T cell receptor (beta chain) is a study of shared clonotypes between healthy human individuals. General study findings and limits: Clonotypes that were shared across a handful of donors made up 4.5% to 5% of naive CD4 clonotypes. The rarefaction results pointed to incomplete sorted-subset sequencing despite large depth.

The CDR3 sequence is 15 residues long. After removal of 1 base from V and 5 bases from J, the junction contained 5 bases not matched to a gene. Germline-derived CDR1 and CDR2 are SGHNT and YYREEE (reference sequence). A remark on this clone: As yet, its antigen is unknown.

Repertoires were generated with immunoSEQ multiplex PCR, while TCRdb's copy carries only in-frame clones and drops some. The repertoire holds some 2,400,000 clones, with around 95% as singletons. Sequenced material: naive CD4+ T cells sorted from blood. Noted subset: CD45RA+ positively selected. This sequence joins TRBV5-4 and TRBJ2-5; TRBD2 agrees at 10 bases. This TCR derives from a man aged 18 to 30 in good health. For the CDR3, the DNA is TGTGCCAGCAGCTTGAGTCTAGCGGGGGTCGAGACCCAGTACTTC. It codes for CASSLSLAGVETQYF.